This is a list of T cell receptor beta chains from one sample in a study of beta chain features in type 1 diabetes. Libraries were prepared by immunoSEQ multiplex PCR; TCRdb keeps only in-frame clonotypes and omits some of them. The sample lists over 600,000 clones, 12% occurring once. The sequencing sample was made of naive CD4+ T cells from blood. The source of these receptors is a man younger than 40 with type 1 diabetes. Each CDR3 is given with its conserved first and last residue. D genes are given only for firm matches. Where a row states a size, it is once, few, many or the class of an expanded clone; other rows omit it.

>TRBJ2-5|TRBV5-1|TRBD1|few
CASSADRAETQYF
TGCGCCAGCAGCGCGGACAGGGCGGAGACCCAGTACTTC
>TRBJ2-4|TRBV6-5|TRBD1|-
CASSYSGTVAKNIQYF
TGTGCCAGCAGTTACTCAGGGACAGTAGCCAAAAACATTCAGTACTTC
>TRBJ1-2|TRBV2|-|few
CASSVLGASVYGYTF
TGTGCCAGCAGTGTCTTGGGGGCGTCTGTCTATGGCTACACCTTC
>TRBJ2-3|TRBV5-6|-|few
CASSPVASLGDTQYF
TGTGCCAGCAGCCCGGTGGCTAGCCTTGGAGATACGCAGTATTTT
>TRBJ1-5|TRBV7-2|TRBD1|few
CASSAQRQGYSNQPQHF
TGTGCCAGCAGCGCCCAGCGACAGGGCTATAGCAATCAGCCCCAGCATTTT
>TRBJ2-3|TRBV5-1|TRBD2|few
CASSSGVAGTDTQYF
TGCGCCAGCAGCTCTGGGGTAGCGGGGACAGATACGCAGTATTTT
>TRBJ1-1|TRBV7-2|-|-
CASSLWAMDHEAFF
TGTGCCAGCAGCTTATGGGCTATGGACCATGAAGCTTTCTTT
>TRBJ1-3|TRBV21-1|-|-
CASTTGSSGNTIYF
TGTGCCAGCACCACAGGGAGCTCTGGAAACACCATATATTTT
>TRBJ2-1|TRBV11-3|-|few
CASSLDWRRNNEQFF
TGTGCCAGCAGCTTAGATTGGCGGCGGAACAATGAGCAGTTCTTC
>TRBJ2-7|TRBV5-1|-|few
CASSPGPSSYEQYF
TGCGCCAGCAGCCCAGGACCGAGCTCCTACGAGCAGTACTTC
>TRBJ1-3|TRBV30|-|few
CAWTGFSGNTIYF
TGTGCCTGGACCGGTTTCTCTGGAAACACCATATATTTT
>TRBJ2-1|TRBV7-2|-|few
CASRTSSTDEQFF
TGTGCCAGCAGGACCTCCTCGACTGATGAGCAGTTCTTC
>TRBJ1-3|TRBV4-3|TRBD1|few
CASSQDLGQGHTIYF
TGCGCCAGCAGCCAAGATTTGGGACAGGGACACACCATATATTTT
>TRBJ1-5|TRBV7-9|-|-
CASSYRENQPQHF
TGTGCCAGCAGTTACAGGGAAAATCAGCCCCAGCATTTT
>TRBJ2-3|TRBV5-6|TRBD2|few
CASSLGAGDPDTQYF
TGTGCCAGCAGCTTGGGAGCGGGGGATCCAGATACGCAGTATTTT
>TRBJ2-3|TRBV5-1|-|-
CASSLSGLAVDTQYF
TGCGCCAGCAGCTTAAGCGGCCTGGCGGTAGATACGCAGTATTTT
>TRBJ1-2|TRBV6-4|-|few
CASSARGRSGYTF
TGTGCCAGCAGTGCCCGGGGGCGAAGTGGCTACACCTTC
>TRBJ1-6|TRBV19|-|-
CASTGTSFYSPLHF
TGTGCCAGTACGGGAACCAGTTTCTATTCACCCCTCCACTTT
>TRBJ1-6|TRBV13|-|-
CASSLGPRVRNSPLHF
TGTGCCAGCAGCTTAGGTCCACGGGTGAGGAATTCACCCCTCCACTTT
>TRBJ2-5|TRBV9|-|-
CASSTAGGDLETQYF
TGTGCCAGCAGCACAGCAGGGGGGGACCTGGAGACCCAGTACTTC
>TRBJ1-6|TRBV4-3|-|-
CASSQDRSREPLHF
TGCGCCAGCAGCCAAGATCGTAGCAGGGAACCCCTCCACTTT
>TRBJ1-5|TRBV30|TRBD1|-
CAWKGTGLDQPQHF
TGTGCCTGGAAGGGGACAGGGTTGGATCAGCCCCAGCATTTT
>TRBJ1-2|TRBV7-6|TRBD1|-
CASSFGQGDYGYTF
TGTGCCAGCAGCTTTGGACAGGGCGACTATGGCTACACCTTC
>TRBJ1-5|TRBV4-3|TRBD1|-
CASSQAVQGVGQPQHF
TGCGCCAGCAGCCAAGCCGTGCAGGGGGTAGGTCAGCCCCAGCATTTT
>TRBJ1-2|TRBV2|-|few
CASSPEGRGGYTF
TGTGCCAGCAGCCCGGAGGGGCGGGGTGGCTACACCTTC
>TRBJ2-5|TRBV29-1|-|few
CSVENGPAQTQYF
TGCAGCGTTGAAAACGGGCCGGCCCAGACCCAGTACTTC
>TRBJ2-7|TRBV6-5|TRBD2|-
CASSRSGGGSYEQYF
TGTGCCAGCAGCCGGAGCGGGGGTGGATCCTACGAGCAGTACTTC
>TRBJ1-3|TRBV9|-|-
CASGTATSSGNTIYF
TGTGCCAGCGGAACAGCTACCTCCTCTGGAAACACCATATATTTT
>TRBJ1-2|TRBV4-2|-|-
CASSQVLTEANYGYTF
TGTGCCAGCAGCCAAGTTCTCACAGAAGCTAACTATGGCTACACCTTC
>TRBJ2-5|TRBV6-6|TRBD1|-
CASSVTGGSETQYF
TGTGCCAGCAGTGTCACAGGGGGCTCGGAGACCCAGTACTTC
>TRBJ2-5|TRBV21-1|-|-
CASSKEEERGNQETQYF
TGTGCCAGCAGCAAAGAGGAGGAGCGGGGGAACCAAGAGACCCAGTACTTC
>TRBJ1-5|TRBV6-6|-|few
CASSYGGSNQPQHF
TGTGCCAGCAGTTACGGGGGCAGCAATCAGCCCCAGCATTTT
>TRBJ1-6|TRBV10-3|-|-
CAISPGGRGWSYNSPLHF
TGTGCCATCAGTCCCGGAGGAAGGGGATGGTCCTATAATTCACCCCTCCACTTT
>TRBJ2-7|TRBV30|TRBD2|few
CAWGTSGTYEQYF
TGTGCCTGGGGGACTAGCGGGACCTACGAGCAGTACTTC
>TRBJ2-1|TRBV13|TRBD2|-
CASSSLGLAGYDNEQFF
TGTGCCAGCAGCTCTCTAGGGTTAGCGGGGTATGACAATGAGCAGTTCTTC
>TRBJ1-3|TRBV27|-|-
CASSLSQTGNTIYF
TGTGCCAGCAGTTTATCCCAGACTGGAAACACCATATATTTT
>TRBJ2-2|TRBV4-3|TRBD2|-
CASSQDAQRGTGELFF
TGCGCCAGCAGCCAAGATGCACAGCGGGGGACCGGGGAGCTGTTTTTT
>TRBJ1-5|TRBV7-3|-|-
CASSPKVVFSWSNQPQHF
TGTGCCAGCAGCCCCAAGGTCGTATTCTCATGGAGCAATCAGCCCCAGCATTTT
>TRBJ2-1|TRBV2|-|-
CASRIHSDEQFF
TGTGCCAGCAGGATACACAGCGATGAGCAGTTCTTC
>TRBJ1-6|TRBV2|-|-
CASNMDRWNSPLHF
TGTGCCAGCAACATGGACAGATGGAATTCACCCCTCCACTTT
>TRBJ2-4|TRBV30|TRBD2|-
CAWRPGLAGRNIQYF
TGTGCCTGGAGGCCCGGACTAGCGGGGCGAAACATTCAGTACTTC
>TRBJ1-1|TRBV7-9|-|few
CASSRQNTEAFF
TGTGCCAGCAGTCGACAGAACACTGAAGCTTTCTTT
>TRBJ2-5|TRBV19|TRBD1|-
CASSIRGGQQETQYF
TGTGCCAGTAGTATAAGAGGGGGACAGCAAGAGACCCAGTACTTC
>TRBJ1-2|TRBV7-2|-|-
CASSQDSYGYTF
TGCGCCAGCAGCCAAGACTCCTATGGCTACACCTTC
>TRBJ2-1|TRBV29-1|-|-
CSVEMDLRGFWYNEQFF
TGCAGCGTTGAAATGGATCTAAGGGGTTTTTGGTACAATGAGCAGTTCTTC
>TRBJ2-3|TRBV30|TRBD2|-
CARTAPSGGATDTQYF
TGTGCCAGAACCGCTCCTAGCGGGGGGGCAACAGATACGCAGTATTTT
>TRBJ1-3|TRBV7-8|-|-
CASSLSGNTIYF
TGTGCCAGCAGCTTGAGTGGAAACACCATATATTTT
>TRBJ1-1|TRBV6-5|-|few
CASSWGRINTEAFF
TGTGCCAGCAGTTGGGGGCGGATAAACACTGAAGCTTTCTTT
>TRBJ1-1|TRBV27|-|-
CATQLGQQNTEAFF
TGTGCCACTCAGCTCGGACAACAGAACACTGAAGCTTTCTTT
>TRBJ1-6|TRBV9|TRBD1|-
CASREYRDRGRSYNSPLHF
TGTGCCAGCAGGGAATACCGGGACAGGGGGAGGTCCTATAATTCACCCCTCCACTTT
>TRBJ1-4|TRBV19|-|few
CASTTRDLEKLFF
TGTGCCTCAACGACCCGGGATCTAGAAAAACTGTTTTTT
>TRBJ2-6|TRBV7-2|TRBD1|-
CASSSQGVVSSGANVLTF
TGTGCCAGCAGCTCACAGGGGGTGGTCAGCTCTGGGGCCAACGTCCTGACTTTC
>TRBJ1-2|TRBV28|TRBD1|-
CASRSPGQATTNYGYTF
TGTGCCAGCAGGTCCCCGGGACAGGCCACTACTAACTATGGCTACACCTTC
>TRBJ2-1|TRBV6-1|TRBD1|-
CASSRDRESYNEQFF
TGTGCCAGCAGTCGGGACAGAGAGTCCTACAATGAGCAGTTCTTC
>TRBJ1-2|TRBV10-3|-|few
CATGGPEDGYTF
TGTGCCACGGGGGGGCCAGAGGATGGCTACACCTTC
>TRBJ2-3|TRBV5-1|-|few
CASSLVSSAPLSTQYF
TGCGCCAGCAGCTTGGTTTCTAGCGCCCCTTTGTCTACGCAGTATTTT